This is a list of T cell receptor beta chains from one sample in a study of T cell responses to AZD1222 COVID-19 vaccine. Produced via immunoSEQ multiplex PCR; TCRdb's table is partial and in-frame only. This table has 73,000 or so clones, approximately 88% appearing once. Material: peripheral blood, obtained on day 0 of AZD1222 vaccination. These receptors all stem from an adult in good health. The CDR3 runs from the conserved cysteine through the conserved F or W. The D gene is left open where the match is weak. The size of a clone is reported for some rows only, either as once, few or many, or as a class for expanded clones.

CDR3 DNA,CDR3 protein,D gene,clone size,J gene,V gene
TGTGCCAGCAGCTTGGGTCGGTTAGCGGGAGCACAAGAGACCCAGTACTTC,CASSLGRLAGAQETQYF,TRBD2,.,TRBJ2-5,TRBV5-4
TGTGCCAGCAGCCGCGGGACACTAGCGGGAGGGTACGAGACCCAGTACTTC,CASSRGTLAGGYETQYF,TRBD2,.,TRBJ2-5,TRBV11-3
TGTGCCAGCAGCTTAGGGCGGGAACCTTCCTACGAGCAGTACTTC,CASSLGREPSYEQYF,.,.,TRBJ2-7,TRBV7-8
TGTGCCAGCAGTTACAGGGACAGGGGAAATGAAAAACTGTTTTTT,CASSYRDRGNEKLFF,TRBD1,.,TRBJ1-4,TRBV6-6
TGTGCCAGTAGTATCCCCAACACTGAAGCTTTCTTT,CASSIPNTEAFF,.,.,TRBJ1-1,TRBV19
TGCGCCAGGCTTAAAACAGGGGATCACTCTGGAAACACCATATATTTT,CARLKTGDHSGNTIYF,TRBD1,.,TRBJ1-3,TRBV10-1
TGTGCCAGCAGCCACCGGGACTCCCCCCGGGGGAACACTGAAGCTTTCTTT,CASSHRDSPRGNTEAFF,.,.,TRBJ1-1,TRBV3-1/TRBV3-2
TGCGCCAGCAGTCGGGCGAGGGACGATTCACCCCTCCACTTT,CASSRARDDSPLHF,.,few,TRBJ1-6,TRBV4-3
TGTGCCAGCAGCCCGACAGGGAATAGCAATCAGCCCCAGCATTTT,CASSPTGNSNQPQHF,TRBD1,.,TRBJ1-5,TRBV9
TGTGCCAGCAGCTTATTAGGGGGCGAGCAGTACTTC,CASSLLGGEQYF,.,.,TRBJ2-7,TRBV7-8
TGTGCCAGCAGCTTGGCCCTGGGGGGCGCTGGAAACACCATATATTTT,CASSLALGGAGNTIYF,.,.,TRBJ1-3,TRBV5-6
TGTGCCAGCTCACCACCCCGACAGCCAAGCTATGGCTACACCTTC,CASSPPRQPSYGYTF,.,.,TRBJ1-2,TRBV18
TGTGCCAGCAGCCAAGACGATTGGACAGCCGTCTATGGCTACACCTTC,CASSQDDWTAVYGYTF,.,once,TRBJ1-2,TRBV4-2
TGTGCCAGTTCACTAGCGGGGGGGTTGAGCGAGCAGTACTTC,CASSLAGGLSEQYF,TRBD2,.,TRBJ2-7,TRBV19
TGCGCCAGCAGCGGTACTAGCGGGAGAACTTACGAGCAGTACTTC,CASSGTSGRTYEQYF,TRBD2,.,TRBJ2-7,TRBV5-1
TGTGCCACCAGTCCCGGGGCCCCCTACAATGAGCAGTTCTTC,CATSPGAPYNEQFF,.,.,TRBJ2-1,TRBV24-1